This T cell receptor beta chain was retrieved from a study of memory CD4+ T cells and cytomegalovirus serostatus. The CDR3 runs 14 residues. The germline V and J ends were trimmed by 3 bases and 0 bases, with 8 bases remaining between them. The germline gives CDR1 WNHNN, CDR2 SYGVQD (reference sequence). Sequencing used immunoSEQ multiplex PCR; TCRdb keeps in-frame clones, though not all of them. The top ten hold about 0.9% of the sample, which has about 60,000 clones, over 60% seen once. Single viable CD3+CD4+CD8-CD45RO+ cells were sorted as the memory CD4+ T cells. The sequence was obtained from an adult in good health and CMV-seronegative. The material sequenced was memory CD4+ T cells from blood. This chain uses TRBV10-1 with TRBJ2-5; D call uncertain. The chain's CDR3 is CASSDSGNQETQYF. DNA of the CDR3: TGCGCCAGCAGTGATTCCGGAAACCAAGAGACCCAGTACTTC.